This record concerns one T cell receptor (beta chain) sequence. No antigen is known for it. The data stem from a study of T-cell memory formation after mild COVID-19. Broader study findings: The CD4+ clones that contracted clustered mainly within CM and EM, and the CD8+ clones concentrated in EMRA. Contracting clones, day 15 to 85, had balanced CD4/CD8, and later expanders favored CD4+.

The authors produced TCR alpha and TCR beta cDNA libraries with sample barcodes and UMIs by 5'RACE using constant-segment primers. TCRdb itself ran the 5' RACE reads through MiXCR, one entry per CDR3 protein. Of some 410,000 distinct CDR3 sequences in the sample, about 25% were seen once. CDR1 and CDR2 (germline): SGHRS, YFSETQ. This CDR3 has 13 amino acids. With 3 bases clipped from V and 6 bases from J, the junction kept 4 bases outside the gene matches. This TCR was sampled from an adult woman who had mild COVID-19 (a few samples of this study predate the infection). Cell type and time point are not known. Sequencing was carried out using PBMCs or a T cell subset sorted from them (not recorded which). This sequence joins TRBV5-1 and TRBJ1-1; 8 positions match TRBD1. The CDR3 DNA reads TGCGCCAGCAGCTCCCAACAGGGGGCTGAAGCTTTCTTT. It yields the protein CASSSQQGAEAFF.